The 18 T cell receptor beta chains below all came from one sample that was sequenced in a study of T cells in localized non-small cell lung cancer. Clones were sequenced by immunoSEQ multiplex PCR, and TCRdb holds only the in-frame ones, with some missing. In the table there are tens of thousands of clones, roughly 93% of which are singletons. The material sequenced was peripheral blood, taken before any cancer treatment. These receptors originate from a female donor over 55 with stage I lung adenocarcinoma.

The CDR3 protein is CASSYSGQGAFYGYTF. The CDR3 nucleotides are TGTGCCAGCAGTTACTCGGGACAGGGGGCTTTCTATGGCTACACCTTC. V usage is TRBV6-5 and J usage is TRBJ1-2, with 12 bases fitting TRBD1. The V gene end was trimmed by 0 bases and the J gene end by 4 bases; junction bases not matched to a gene: 3. The CDR3 consists of 16 residues. CDR1 is MNHEY, CDR2 SVGAGI, per germline.

This sequence joins TRBV28 and TRBJ2-1; TRBD1 aligns across 8 bases. CDR3 length: 13 amino acids. CDR1 is MDHEN, CDR2 SYDVKM, per germline. V lost 5 bases, J lost 11 bases, and 8 bases stayed unmatched. The CDR3 loop reads CASSPQTGEKQFF. The CDR3, as DNA: TGTGCCAGCAGTCCACAGACAGGGGAAAAGCAGTTCTTC. The full variable domain, in which reference TRBV28 and TRBJ2-1 provide the parts outside the CDR3, is DVKVTQSSRYLVKRTGEKVFLECVQDMDHENMFWYRQDPGLGLRLIYFSYDVKMKEKGDIPEGYSVSREKKERFSLILESASTNQTSMYLCASSPQTGEKQFFGPGTRLTVL.

In its sample, this clone is medium-sized. The rearrangement joins TRBV7-9 to TRBJ2-3; D call uncertain. Trimming pared 1 base from V and 0 bases from J, leaving 8 bases between. The V gene's germline CDR1 is SEHNR and CDR2 FQNEAQ (reference sequence). There are 15 residues in the CDR3. Written as DNA, the CDR3 is TGTGCCAGCAGCTTAGGGACGCTTAGCACAGATACGCAGTATTTT. Translating gives CASSLGTLSTDTQYF.

This chain joins TRBV21-1 and TRBJ2-7; TRBD1, the D gene given by the table, was not confirmed from the DNA. TRBV21-1 is annotated as a pseudogene. CDR3 length: 21 amino acids. CDR3 region: CASSMVRGQRYPLWSSYEQYV. CDR3 in DNA: TGTGCCAGCAGCATGGTAAGAGGACAGAGATATCCTCTGTGGAGCTCCTACGAGCAGTACGTC.

The rearrangement links TRBV6-5 to TRBJ1-1, with D possibly TRBD1 on 5 matching bases. Germline V CDR1 and CDR2: MNHEY, SVGAGI. Trimming shortened V by 6 bases and J by 1 base, and 9 bases separated the two germline ends. The CDR3 has 13 amino acids. CDR3 loop: CASSKTENTEAFF. The CDR3 nucleotides are TGTGCCAGCAGCAAGACAGAGAACACTGAAGCTTTCTTT.

V usage is TRBV19 and J usage is TRBJ2-3; tentative D call: TRBD2 (7 bases). CDR1 is LNHDA, CDR2 SQIVND, per germline (reference sequence). There are 14 residues in the CDR3. V was clipped by 8 bases and J by 1 base, with 13 bases between them. The CDR3 region is CASGGALGTDTQYF. The CDR3 DNA follows: TGTGCCAGTGGGGGGGCCTTGGGCACAGATACGCAGTATTTT.

J is TRBJ2-7 and V is TRBV5-8; 7 bases line up with TRBD1. Germline CDR1 reads SGHTS; CDR2 reads YDEGEE. The CDR3 sequence is 17 residues long. Losses at the gene ends were 2 bases for V and 0 bases for J; bases not matched to a gene: 11. CDR3 coding DNA: TGTGCCAGCAGCTTTCTAGGGTGGACAGGCAGCTCCTACGAGCAGTACTTC. Protein: CASSFLGWTGSSYEQYF.

The chain couples TRBV6-5 to TRBJ2-3; D unclear. V dropped 0 bases and J dropped 5 bases, with 6 bases sitting between them. The V gene's germline CDR1 is MNHEY and CDR2 SVGAGI. This CDR3 spans 13 amino acids. The CDR3 DNA reads TGTGCCAGCAGTTACTCGACCGGAGATACGCAGTATTTT. The encoded protein is CASSYSTGDTQYF.

This chain links TRBV2 with TRBJ2-4; 7 nucleotides agree with TRBD2. This CDR3 comprises 16 residues. Germline V CDR1 and CDR2: SNHLY, FYNNEI. J gave up 4 bases and V 4 bases, and 10 bases lay outside the gene matches. The CDR3 sequence: CASSGLAERGKNIQYF. In DNA, the CDR3 is TGTGCCAGCAGTGGGCTAGCGGAGAGAGGTAAAAACATTCAGTACTTC.

V gene TRBV6-8 combines with J gene TRBJ2-2, with 8 bases matching TRBD1. J lost 4 bases, V lost 8 bases, and 9 bases had no gene match. This CDR3 comprises 15 residues. The germline V gene encodes CDR1 MNHGY and CDR2 SAAAGT. CDR3 sequence: CASEADRGVTGELFF. In nucleotides, the CDR3 is TGTGCCAGCGAGGCCGACAGGGGCGTCACCGGGGAGCTGTTTTTT.

The chain carries TRBV6-5 and TRBJ2-1; a possible D gene is TRBD1 (7 bases). CDR3 length: 12 amino acids. The V gene lost 4 bases and the J gene lost 7 bases, with 8 bases spanning the gap. CDR1 is MNHEY and CDR2 is SVGAGI in the germline V gene. This CDR3 reads CASSSGGNEQFF. Here the CDR3 DNA reads TGTGCCAGCAGTTCAGGGGGGAATGAGCAGTTCTTC.

The J gene is TRBJ1-1, the V gene TRBV28; perhaps TRBD1 as D (5 bases). The CDR3 spans 13 residues. Trimming removed 9 bases from V and 0 bases from J, with 11 bases in between. Germline V gene sequence: CDR1 MDHEN, CDR2 SYDVKM. The CDR3 loop reads CASKTAMNTEAFF. The DNA for the CDR3 is TGTGCCAGTAAGACAGCTATGAACACTGAAGCTTTCTTT.

The CDR3 nucleotides are TGTGCCAGCAGTCGGACTAGCGGGAGGACAGATACGCAGTATTTT. Protein: CASSRTSGRTDTQYF. The V gene is TRBV9, the J gene TRBJ2-3, with TRBD2 matching 14 bases. CDR1 SGDLS and CDR2 YYNGEE come from the germline V gene. CDR3 length: 15 residues. After removal of 5 bases from V and 3 bases from J, the junction contained 2 bases not matched to a gene.

V and J are TRBV6-5 and TRBJ2-7; D may correspond to TRBD1 or TRBD2 (5 bases each). Per germline, CDR1 MNHEY and CDR2 SVGAGI. The CDR3 loop spans 11 amino acids. Trimming took 11 bases from V and 6 from J, leaving 14 bases between them. For the CDR3, the DNA is TGTGCCGCCCATCACGGGGCCGAGCAGTACGTC. The encoded protein is CAAHHGAEQYV.

The chain is built from TRBV7-2 and TRBJ2-1, with 11 nucleotides matching TRBD2. This CDR3 has 15 amino acids. Germline lookup yields CDR1 SGHTA and CDR2 FQGNSA. V lost 6 bases, J lost 7 bases, and 8 bases stayed unmatched. The CDR3 DNA reads TGTGCCAGCAGAGTAGCGGGGGGGCTTTTAAATGAGCAGTTCTTC. Its protein is CASRVAGGLLNEQFF.

The chain joins TRBV7-9 to TRBJ2-1; D call uncertain. V was trimmed by 5 bases and J by 8 bases, leaving 19 bases between them. The CDR3 is 15 amino acids. Germline-derived CDR1 and CDR2 are SEHNR and FQNEAQ (reference sequence). The CDR3 loop reads CASSPLGPSVDEQFF. The DNA for the CDR3 is TGTGCCAGCAGCCCCCTTGGGCCGTCGGTGGATGAGCAGTTCTTC.

The chain carries TRBV19 and TRBJ1-2; no clear D. Between the trimmed V and J ends, which lost 1 base and 4 bases, there was a span of 13 bases. This CDR3 is 15 amino acids long. The germline gives CDR1 LNHDA, CDR2 SQIVND (reference sequence). The CDR3 spells CASSIGGNKAYGYTF. CDR3 nucleotide sequence: TGTGCCAGTAGTATAGGTGGGAATAAGGCCTATGGCTACACCTTC.

The CDR3 DNA sequence: TGTGCCACCAGCAGAGAAAACGTGGGAACTGGGGCCAACGTCCTGACTTTC. This encodes CATSRENVGTGANVLTF. The chain links TRBV15 to TRBJ2-6; D is undetermined. Trimming removed 0 bases at V and 2 bases at J, with 11 bases between. The CDR3 has 17 residues. Germline values: CDR1 LNHNV, CDR2 YYDKDF (reference sequence).